Below, one TCR beta chain is given with its context. Its antigen is as yet unknown. The data derive from a study of siplizumab effects on memory and regulatory T cells. J was trimmed by 2 bases and V by 6 bases; bases with no gene match: 10. The CDR3 is 16 amino acids. The germline CDR1 and CDR2 sequences are LGHNT and FRNRAP. General study points: Naive T cells, seemingly more diverse than memory cells, seemed major alloresponse contributors. With siplizumab, mappable alloreactive CD4+ clones averaged approximately 70% Treg-derived, versus less than 30% in controls.

The protocol was immunoSEQ multiplex PCR, while the TCRdb copy is restricted to in-frame clones and leaves out a portion. The table lists some 100,000 clones, 80% to 95% of them singletons. The sequence was obtained from a human donor in good health. What was sequenced was CD4+ T cells sorted from blood. The chain links TRBV12-5 to TRBJ1-1; 9 nucleotides agree with TRBD1. The CDR3 region has the DNA TGTGCTAGTGGCCGTACAGGGGGCACCCTAAACACTGAAGCTTTCTTT. Its protein product is CASGRTGGTLNTEAFF. The entire variable domain, with the rest obtained from reference TRBV12-5 and TRBJ1-1, is as follows: DARVTQTPRHKVTEMGQEVTMRCQPILGHNTVFWYRQTMMQGLELLAYFRNRAPLDDSGMPKDRFSAEMPDATLATLKIQPSEPRDSAVYFCASGRTGGTLNTEAFFGQGTRLTVV.